The 11 T cell receptor beta chains below all came from one sample that was sequenced in a study of blood T cell repertoires in COVID-19. Sequencing used immunoSEQ multiplex PCR; TCRdb keeps in-frame clones, though not all of them. The sample lists a few hundred thousand clones, roughly 87% occurring once. Specimen: PBMCs or T cells enriched from blood (not recorded which). The source of these receptors is a woman in her fifties or sixties who had recovered from COVID-19.

V usage is TRBV14 and J usage is TRBJ1-2; 7 nucleotides agree with TRBD1. Germline CDR1 SGHDN, CDR2 FVKESK. Unmatched junction bases numbered 12, after V lost 0 bases and J lost 5 bases. The CDR3 covers 17 residues. Written as DNA, the CDR3 is TGTGCCAGCAGCCAAGAGATACGGTCCGGGACAGCTTATGGCTACACCTTC. Translation: CASSQEIRSGTAYGYTF.

The CDR3 loop is CASSQAADSLLYGYTF. The CDR3 nucleotides are TGTGCCAGCAGCCAGGCCGCGGACAGCCTTCTCTATGGCTACACCTTC. This chain links TRBV4-2 with TRBJ1-2, with TRBD1 as a possible D gene (6 bases). V lost 3 bases and J lost 4, with 18 bases in between. Germline CDR1 LGHNA, CDR2 YNFKEQ. This CDR3 contains 16 residues.

V is TRBV19 and J is TRBJ2-7; 7 bases are shared with TRBD1. The germline V gene encodes CDR1 LNHDA and CDR2 SQIVND (reference sequence). This CDR3 contains 13 residues. V trimming: 5 bases; J trimming: 7 bases; junction bases outside the gene matches: 8. CDR3 nucleotide sequence: TGTGCCAGTAGTCAGGGGGACGGATTGGAGCAGTACTTC. It is translated as CASSQGDGLEQYF.

This clone has more than one count but fewer than ten. The V call is TRBV6-5, the J call TRBJ2-7; D may be TRBD1 (6 bases). Trimming removed 5 bases from V and 7 bases from J, with 18 bases in between. CDR3 length: 14 residues. The germline V gene encodes CDR1 MNHEY and CDR2 SVGAGI. The CDR3 DNA sequence: TGTGCCAGCAGTACTTCCCGGAGACAGGCGGAGCAGTACTTC. Its translation: CASSTSRRQAEQYF.

V and J are TRBV5-1 and TRBJ1-2; D is uncertain. CDR1 is SGHRS, CDR2 YFSETQ, per germline. This CDR3 is 17 amino acids long. V lost 0 bases to trimming and J lost 0 bases, with 15 bases between them. The CDR3 DNA is TGCGCCAGCAGCTTGGAAGTGAGGACTGCCTCTAACTATGGCTACACCTTC. Protein product: CASSLEVRTASNYGYTF.

This clone was seen just once. The CDR3 region has the DNA TGCGCCAGCAGCTTGGGATGGGTTGAGGACACCATATATTTT. It encodes CASSLGWVEDTIYF. The chain uses TRBV5-1 and TRBJ1-3; no reliable D call. V was cut by 0 bases and J by 8 bases, with 12 bases left in between. In germline, CDR1 is SGHRS, CDR2 YFSETQ. CDR3 length equals 14 residues. Together with reference TRBV5-1 and TRBJ1-3, the CDR3 gives the full variable domain: KAGVTQTPRYLIKTRGQQVTLSCSPISGHRSVSWYQQTPGQGLQFLFEYFSETQRNKGNFPGRFSGRQFSNSRSEMNVSTLELGDSALYLCASSLGWVEDTIYFGEGSWLTVV.

The V gene is TRBV6-4, the J gene TRBJ2-1; TRBD2 aligns across 11 bases. CDR1 MRHNA and CDR2 SNTAGT come from the germline V gene. The CDR3 length is 16 residues. V lost 0 bases to trimming and J lost 7 bases; unmatched junction nucleotides: 5. In DNA form, the CDR3 reads TGTGCCAGCAGTGACTCGAGTAGCGGGAGGGTTAATGAGCAGTTCTTC. Amino acids: CASSDSSSGRVNEQFF.

The chain has TRBV30 and TRBJ1-2; 8 bases line up with TRBD1. The germline V gene encodes CDR1 GTSNPN and CDR2 SVGIG (reference sequence). V trimming: 4 bases; J trimming: 4 bases; junction bases outside the gene matches: 8. The CDR3 is made up of 14 amino acids. This CDR3 reads CAWKQGGKGYGYTF. In DNA form, the CDR3 reads TGTGCCTGGAAACAGGGGGGTAAAGGCTATGGCTACACCTTC.

This sequence joins TRBV7-9 and TRBJ2-1; 11 nucleotides align to TRBD2. This CDR3 region has 19 residues. J lost 3 bases, V lost 2 bases, and 12 bases had no gene match. The germline V gene has CDR1 SEHNR and CDR2 FQNEAQ (reference sequence). The CDR3 is CASSLRWLAGGASYNEQFF. The CDR3 nucleotides are TGTGCCAGCAGCTTAAGATGGCTAGCGGGGGGCGCTAGCTACAATGAGCAGTTCTTC.

V is TRBV10-3 and J is TRBJ1-2; a possible D gene is TRBD1 (5 bases). Trimming left V 0 bases short and J 6 bases short, with 17 bases between. CDR1 is ENHRY, CDR2 SYGVKD, per germline. This CDR3 is 16 amino acids long. This CDR3 reads CAISESRDSSPHGYTF. CDR3 DNA: TGTGCCATCAGTGAGTCCCGGGACTCAAGCCCCCATGGCTACACCTTC.

The chain employs TRBV5-5 and TRBJ1-1; TRBD1 matches at 9 bases. Germline lookup yields CDR1 SGHKS and CDR2 YYEKEE (reference sequence). This CDR3 has 16 amino acids. V was clipped by 0 bases and J by 5 bases; unmatched bases: 8. The CDR3 coding sequence is TGTGCCAGCAGCTTGGGGGACAGGGCCGGCGGGACTGAAGCTTTCTTT. This encodes CASSLGDRAGGTEAFF.